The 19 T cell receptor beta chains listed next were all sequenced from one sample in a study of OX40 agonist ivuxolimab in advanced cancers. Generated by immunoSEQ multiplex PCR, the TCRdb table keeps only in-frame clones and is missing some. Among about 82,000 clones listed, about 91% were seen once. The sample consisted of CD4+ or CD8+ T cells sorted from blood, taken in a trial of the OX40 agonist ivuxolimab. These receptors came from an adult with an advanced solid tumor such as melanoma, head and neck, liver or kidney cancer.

The DNA for the CDR3 is TGTGCCAGCTCACCTGGGGCAGGGGGCATGAACGAGCAGTACTTC. Protein product: CASSPGAGGMNEQYF. V and J are TRBV18 and TRBJ2-7; TRBD1 aligns across 8 bases. Per germline, CDR1 KGHSH and CDR2 LQKENI. V was pared by 3 bases and J by 5 bases, with 9 bases of the junction left unmatched. The CDR3 runs to 15 residues.

The CDR3 reads CASSPGTGLEKLFF. CDR3 nucleotides: TGTGCCAGCAGCCCCGGGACAGGTCTTGAAAAACTGTTTTTT. The genes are TRBV11-2 and TRBJ1-4, with 8 bases fitting TRBD1. Trimming took 5 bases from V and 7 from J; bases not matched to a gene: 6. There are 14 residues in the CDR3. Germline values: CDR1 SGHAT, CDR2 FQNNGV.

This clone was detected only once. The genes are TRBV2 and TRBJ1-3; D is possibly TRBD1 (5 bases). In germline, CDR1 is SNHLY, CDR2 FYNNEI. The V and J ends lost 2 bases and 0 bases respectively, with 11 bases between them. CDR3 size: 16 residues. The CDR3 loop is CASSESYRNSGNTIYF. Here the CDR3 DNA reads TGTGCCAGCAGTGAAAGTTACAGGAACTCTGGAAACACCATATATTTT.

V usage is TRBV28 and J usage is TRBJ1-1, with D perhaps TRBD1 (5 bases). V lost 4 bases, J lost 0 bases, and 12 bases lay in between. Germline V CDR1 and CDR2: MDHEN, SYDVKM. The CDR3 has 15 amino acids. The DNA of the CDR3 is TGTGCCAGCAGTTCTGTCGACAGTATGAACACTGAAGCTTTCTTT. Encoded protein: CASSSVDSMNTEAFF.

As DNA, the CDR3 is TGTGCCTGGAGCCCCGGGACAGGGTTTAATAGCAATCAGCCCCAGCATTTT. Its protein product is CAWSPGTGFNSNQPQHF. The V and J genes are TRBV30 and TRBJ1-5; TRBD1 matches at 9 bases. V lost 3 bases to trimming and J lost 0 bases; unmatched junction nucleotides: 9. CDR1 and CDR2 (germline): GTSNPN, SVGIG (reference sequence). There are 17 residues in the CDR3.

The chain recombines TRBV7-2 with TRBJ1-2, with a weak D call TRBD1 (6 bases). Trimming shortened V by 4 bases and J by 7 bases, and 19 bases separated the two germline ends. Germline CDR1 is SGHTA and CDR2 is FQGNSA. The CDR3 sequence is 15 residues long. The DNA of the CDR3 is TGTGCCAGCAGCTCGCCCTGGGGGGCTCAGACTGGCTACACCTTC. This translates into CASSSPWGAQTGYTF. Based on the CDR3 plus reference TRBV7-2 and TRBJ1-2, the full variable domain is GAGVSQSPSNKVTEKGKDVELRCDPISGHTALYWYRQSLGQGLEFLIYFQGNSAPDKSGLPSDRFSAERTGGSVSTLTIQRTQQEDSAVYLCASSSPWGAQTGYTFGSGTRLTVV.

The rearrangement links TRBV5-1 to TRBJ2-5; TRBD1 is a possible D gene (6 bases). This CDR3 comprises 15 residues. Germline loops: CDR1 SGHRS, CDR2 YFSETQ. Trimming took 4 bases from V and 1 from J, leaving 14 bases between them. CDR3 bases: TGCGCCAGCAGCCCCAAAGGACAGCCCCAAGAGACCCAGTACTTC. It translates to CASSPKGQPQETQYF. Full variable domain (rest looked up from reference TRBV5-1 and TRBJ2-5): KAGVTQTPRYLIKTRGQQVTLSCSPISGHRSVSWYQQTPGQGLQFLFEYFSETQRNKGNFPGRFSGRQFSNSRSEMNVSTLELGDSALYLCASSPKGQPQETQYFGPGTRLLVL.

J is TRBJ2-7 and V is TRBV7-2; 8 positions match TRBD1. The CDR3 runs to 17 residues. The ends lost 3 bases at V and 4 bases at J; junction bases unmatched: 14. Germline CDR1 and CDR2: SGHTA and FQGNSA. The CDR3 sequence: CASSLRRTGQGTYEQYF. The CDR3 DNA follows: TGTGCCAGCAGCTTGCGCCGAACTGGACAGGGTACGTACGAGCAGTACTTC.

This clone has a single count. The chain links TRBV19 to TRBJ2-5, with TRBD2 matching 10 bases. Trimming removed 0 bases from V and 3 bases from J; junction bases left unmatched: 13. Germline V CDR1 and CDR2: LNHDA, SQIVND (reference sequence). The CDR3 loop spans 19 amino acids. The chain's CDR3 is CASSIDPPKGSGRKETQYF. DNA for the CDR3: TGTGCCAGTAGTATAGACCCCCCTAAGGGTAGCGGGAGGAAAGAGACCCAGTACTTC.

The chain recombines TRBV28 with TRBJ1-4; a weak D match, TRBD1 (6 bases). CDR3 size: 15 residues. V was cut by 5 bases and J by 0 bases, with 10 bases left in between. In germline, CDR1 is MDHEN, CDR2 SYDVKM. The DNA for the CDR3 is TGTGCCAGCAGTAGGGGGGGGACAACTAATGAAAAACTGTTTTTT. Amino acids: CASSRGGTTNEKLFF.

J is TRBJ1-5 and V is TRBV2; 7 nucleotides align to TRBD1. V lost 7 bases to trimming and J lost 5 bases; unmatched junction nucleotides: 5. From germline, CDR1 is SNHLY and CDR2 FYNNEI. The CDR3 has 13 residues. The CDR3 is CASKEGAYQPQHF. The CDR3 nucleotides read TGTGCCAGCAAAGAGGGGGCTTATCAGCCCCAGCATTTT.

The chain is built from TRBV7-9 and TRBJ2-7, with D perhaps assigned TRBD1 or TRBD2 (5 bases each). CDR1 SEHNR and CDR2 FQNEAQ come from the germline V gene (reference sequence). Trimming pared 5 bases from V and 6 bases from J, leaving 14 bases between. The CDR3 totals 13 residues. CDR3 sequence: CASSAEGFSEQYF. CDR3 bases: TGTGCCAGCAGCGCCGAGGGGTTCTCCGAGCAGTACTTC.

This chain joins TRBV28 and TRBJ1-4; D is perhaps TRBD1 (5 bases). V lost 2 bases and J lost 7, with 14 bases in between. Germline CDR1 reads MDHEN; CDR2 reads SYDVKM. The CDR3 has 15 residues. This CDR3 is CASSLNGGTGEKLFF. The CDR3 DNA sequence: TGTGCCAGCAGTTTAAATGGTGGGACTGGTGAAAAACTGTTTTTT.

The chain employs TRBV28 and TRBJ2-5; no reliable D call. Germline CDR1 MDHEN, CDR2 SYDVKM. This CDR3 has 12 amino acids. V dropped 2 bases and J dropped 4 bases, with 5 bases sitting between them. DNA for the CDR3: TGTGCCAGCAGTTTACCTCGAGAGACCCAGTACTTC. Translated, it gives CASSLPRETQYF.

The chain's CDR3 is CASSLDLIYTEAFF. Here the CDR3 DNA reads TGTGCCAGCAGTTTAGACCTAATATACACTGAAGCTTTCTTT. The gene calls are TRBV28 and TRBJ1-1; D is uncertain. The CDR3 sequence is 14 residues long. The V end lost 2 bases, the J end lost 3 bases, and 10 bases lay between the germline ends. Looked up from germline, CDR1 is MDHEN and CDR2 is SYDVKM.

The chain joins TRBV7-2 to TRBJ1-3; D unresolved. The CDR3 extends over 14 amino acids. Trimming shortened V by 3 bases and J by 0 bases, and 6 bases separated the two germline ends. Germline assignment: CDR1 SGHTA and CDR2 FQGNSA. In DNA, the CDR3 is TGTGCCAGCAGCTTCGAGAGCTCTGGAAACACCATATATTTT. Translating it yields CASSFESSGNTIYF.

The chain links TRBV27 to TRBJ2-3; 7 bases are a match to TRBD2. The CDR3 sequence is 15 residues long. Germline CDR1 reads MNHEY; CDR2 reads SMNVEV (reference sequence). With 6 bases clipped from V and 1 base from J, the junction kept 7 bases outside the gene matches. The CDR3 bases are TGTGCCAGCAGGCAAGGACTAGTGGGCACAGATACGCAGTATTTT. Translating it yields CASRQGLVGTDTQYF.

The CDR3 DNA sequence: TGTGCCAGCAGCTTGGTCGGCTACGAGCAGTACTTC. Its translation is CASSLVGYEQYF. The V gene is TRBV5-4, the J gene TRBJ2-7, with unresolved D. V shed 0 bases and J shed 3 bases, with 4 bases lying between them. The germline V gene has CDR1 SGHNT and CDR2 YYREEE (reference sequence). The CDR3 contains 12 residues.

The CDR3 loop reads CASNWADTGELFF. For the CDR3, the DNA is TGTGCCAGCAACTGGGCTGACACCGGGGAGCTGTTTTTT. This chain joins TRBV11-2 and TRBJ2-2; D not certain. Trimming shortened V by 7 bases and J by 3 bases, and 9 bases separated the two germline ends. The CDR3 is 13 amino acids. The germline V gene has CDR1 SGHAT and CDR2 FQNNGV.